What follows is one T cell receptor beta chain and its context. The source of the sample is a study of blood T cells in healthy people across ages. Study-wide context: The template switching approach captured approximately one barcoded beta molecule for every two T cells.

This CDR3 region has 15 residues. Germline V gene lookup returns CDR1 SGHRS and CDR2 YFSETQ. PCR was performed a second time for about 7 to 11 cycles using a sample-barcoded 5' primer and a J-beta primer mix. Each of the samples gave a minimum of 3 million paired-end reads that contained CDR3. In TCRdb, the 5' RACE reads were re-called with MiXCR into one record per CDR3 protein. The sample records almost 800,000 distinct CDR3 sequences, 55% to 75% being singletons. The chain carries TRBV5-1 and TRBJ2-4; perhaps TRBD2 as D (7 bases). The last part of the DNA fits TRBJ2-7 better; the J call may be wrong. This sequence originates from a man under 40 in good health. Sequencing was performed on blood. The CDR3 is CASSGGGGFTYEQYF. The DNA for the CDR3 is TGCGCCAGCAGTGGCGGGGGCGGGTTTACTTACGAGCAGTACTTC.